The table lists the clone carrying this TCR beta chain with many counts. V was shortened by 1 base and J by 2 bases, with 7 bases between the two germline ends. CDR1 and CDR2 (germline): DFQATT, SNEGSKA (reference sequence). This CDR3 is 13 amino acids long. The data belong to a study of T cells in Graves' hyperthyroidism and ophthalmopathy. Amplification of TCR beta CDR3 regions was performed using RNA transcripts as template. In the first-round RT-PCR of the TCR CDR3, the HTBI primer set was used. Each CDR3 protein gets one entry after TCRdb re-called the multiplex PCR reads with MiXCR. The sample includes hundreds of thousands of distinct CDR3 sequences, around 15% of them seen just once.

This receptor was identified in a woman aged 40 to 55 with Graves' ophthalmopathy. The chain couples TRBV20-1 to TRBJ2-3; D is perhaps TRBD1 (5 bases). Material: blood. Here the CDR3 DNA reads TGCAGTGCTAGAGTGACAGTCACAGATACGCAGTATTTT. It specifies CSARVTVTDTQYF.